A single sample gave rise to the 28 T cell receptor beta chains below, sequenced in a study of shared clonotypes between healthy human individuals. TCRdb keeps only in-frame clones here, not all; method: immunoSEQ multiplex PCR. The sample consists of approximately 2,300,000 clones, around 90% of them appearing once. Material for sequencing was naive CD4+ T cells from PBMCs. Subset here: CD45RA+ positively selected. These receptors were collected from a man between 18 and 29 years old in good health. Some clones in this sample may be carry-over from other donors' samples.

For this clone: This specimen includes other DNA sequences encoding the same CDR3. The chain recombines TRBV9 with TRBJ1-2; 9 bases align to TRBD1. CDR3 length: 14 residues. The germline CDR1 and CDR2 sequences are SGDLS and YYNGEE. The junction had 7 bases not matched to a gene; V was cut back by 3 bases and J by 7 bases. CDR3 DNA sequence: TGTGCCAGCAGCGGAGGGACAGGGATCACTGGCTACACCTTC. This translates into CASSGGTGITGYTF.

This chain uses TRBV6-6 with TRBJ2-7; D might be TRBD2 (6 bases). The germline CDR1 and CDR2 sequences are MNHNY and SVGAGI (reference sequence). V was pared by 6 bases and J by 4 bases, with 16 bases between. There are 14 residues in the CDR3. CDR3 nucleotides: TGTGCCAGCAGCTCCTACGGGGGAGTGTACGAGCAGTACTTC. Translated, it gives CASSSYGGVYEQYF.

As regards this clone: Other nucleotide sequences from this sample produce the same CDR3. J is TRBJ1-4 and V is TRBV2; 8 nucleotides match TRBD1. This CDR3 contains 15 residues. From germline, CDR1 is SNHLY and CDR2 FYNNEI. V lost 6 bases, J lost 0 bases, and 3 bases stayed unmatched. The CDR3 loop is CASSGQGATNEKLFF. CDR3 DNA: TGTGCCAGCAGCGGACAGGGAGCAACTAATGAAAAACTGTTTTTT.

V is TRBV28 and J is TRBJ1-2; D is unresolved. The length of the CDR3 is 13 residues. V dropped 6 bases and J dropped 4 bases, with 12 bases sitting between them. In germline, CDR1 is MDHEN, CDR2 SYDVKM. Written as DNA, the CDR3 is TGTGCCAGCAGCTCCAACGGGATCTATGGCTACACCTTC. The encoded protein is CASSSNGIYGYTF.

V gene TRBV29-1 combines with J gene TRBJ1-1; 7 nucleotides agree with TRBD1. The CDR3 consists of 12 residues. Germline-derived CDR1 and CDR2 are SQVTM and ANQGSEA. With V trimmed by 8 bases and J by 3 bases, 6 bases remained unmatched. CDR3 sequence reads: CSIAGGDTEAFF. The CDR3 DNA reads as TGCAGCATTGCAGGGGGGGACACTGAAGCTTTCTTT.

This chain connects TRBV19 to TRBJ1-2; D is ambiguous. Germline CDR1 is LNHDA and CDR2 is SQIVND (reference sequence). V shed 5 bases and J shed 4 bases, with 17 bases lying between them. This CDR3 spans 15 amino acids. CDR3 nucleotides: TGTGCCAGTAGTGCCGACCGGCAGCCCTTCTATGGCTACACCTTC. Its protein is CASSADRQPFYGYTF.

The chain employs TRBV28 and TRBJ2-7; possible D gene TRBD1, 5 bases. The CDR3 is made up of 12 amino acids. The germline V gene encodes CDR1 MDHEN and CDR2 SYDVKM. V lost 3 bases, J lost 6 bases, and 9 bases lay in between. The CDR3: CASSLAQVEQYF. The CDR3 bases are TGTGCCAGCAGTTTGGCACAGGTCGAGCAGTACTTC.

This clone was counted only a few times. For the CDR3, the DNA is TGTGCCAGTAGTGCCAAGGTGGACACTGAAGCTTTCTTT. This translates into CASSAKVDTEAFF. V gene TRBV19 combines with J gene TRBJ1-1; D unresolved. The CDR3 totals 13 residues. Deletions cut 5 bases from V and 3 bases from J, with 10 bases between. Germline CDR1 is LNHDA and CDR2 is SQIVND (reference sequence).

Regarding this clone: This sample includes further DNA sequences coding for the same CDR3. V usage is TRBV15 and J usage is TRBJ2-7; D is undetermined. CDR3 size: 15 residues. Germline assignment: CDR1 LNHNV and CDR2 YYDKDF (reference sequence). Trimming removed 0 bases from V and 0 bases from J, with 9 bases in between. The CDR3 bases are TGTGCCACCAGCAGAGAGGCAGGATTCTCCTACGAGCAGTACTTC. Its protein product is CATSREAGFSYEQYF. The entire variable domain, with the rest obtained from reference TRBV15 and TRBJ2-7, is as follows: DAMVIQNPRYQVTQFGKPVTLSCSQTLNHNVMYWYQQKSSQAPKLLFHYYDKDFNNEADTPDNFQSRRPNTSFCFLDIRSPGLGDTAMYLCATSREAGFSYEQYFGPGTRLTVT.

With respect to this clone: Other DNA variants within this sample encode the same CDR3. V and J are TRBV18 and TRBJ1-5, with TRBD1 identical over 7 bases. From germline, CDR1 is KGHSH and CDR2 LQKENI. This CDR3 is built from 13 residues. V was clipped by 6 bases and J by 5 bases; unmatched bases: 4. The CDR3 nucleotides read TGTGCCAGCTCGCTCACAGGGGATCAGCCCCAGCATTTT. As protein: CASSLTGDQPQHF. Full variable domain (remainder filled in from reference TRBV18 and TRBJ1-5): NAGVMQNPRHLVRRRGQEARLRCSPMKGHSHVYWYRQLPEEGLKFMVYLQKENIIDESGMPKERFSAEFPKEGPSILRIQQVVRGDSAAYFCASSLTGDQPQHFGDGTRLSIL.

This sequence joins TRBV5-4 and TRBJ1-2; D is ambiguous. CDR3 length: 14 residues. The V and J ends lost 0 bases and 3 bases respectively, with 9 bases between them. The germline gives CDR1 SGHNT, CDR2 YYREEE (reference sequence). CDR3 protein: CASSLAKGHYGYTF. CDR3 sequence (DNA): TGTGCCAGCAGCTTGGCGAAGGGTCACTATGGCTACACCTTC.

The rearrangement links TRBV7-8 to TRBJ1-1, with 7 bases lining up with TRBD1. V shed 7 bases and J 11 bases; nucleotides not matched to a gene: 7. There are 11 residues in the CDR3. CDR1 SGHVS and CDR2 FQNEAQ come from the germline V gene. The CDR3 DNA reads as TGTGCCAGCACCCAGACAGGGCAGGCTTTCTTT. Its protein product is CASTQTGQAFF.

The chain has TRBV25-1 and TRBJ1-1; maybe TRBD1 (5 bases). Trimming removed 2 bases from V and 0 bases from J, with 16 bases in between. CDR1 is MGHDK and CDR2 is SYGVNS in the germline V gene. The CDR3 runs to 17 residues. CDR3 protein: CASSEHPGRVMNTEAFF. The CDR3, as DNA: TGTGCCAGCAGTGAACACCCAGGGAGGGTGATGAACACTGAAGCTTTCTTT.

The V gene is TRBV5-4, the J gene TRBJ1-1; 9 nucleotides line up with TRBD1. This CDR3 contains 15 residues. Germline-derived CDR1 and CDR2 are SGHNT and YYREEE (reference sequence). Trimming took 0 bases from V and 4 from J; bases not matched to a gene: 4. The CDR3 nucleotides read TGTGCCAGCAGCTTGGCTGTGACAGGGGGCACTGAAGCTTTCTTT. It is translated as CASSLAVTGGTEAFF.

About this clone itself: This CDR3 is also generated by other DNA sequences in the sample. CDR3 residues: CASSSSRSSYNEQFF. CDR3 in DNA: TGTGCCAGCAGCTCGTCGCGGAGCTCCTACAATGAGCAGTTCTTC. V usage is TRBV7-3 and J usage is TRBJ2-1; D remains unclear. Germline CDR1 SGHTA, CDR2 FQGTGA. V gave up 4 bases and J gave up 0 bases, with 10 bases separating them. The CDR3 extends over 15 amino acids. Based on the CDR3 plus reference TRBV7-3 and TRBJ2-1, the full variable domain is GAGVSQTPSNKVTEKGKYVELRCDPISGHTALYWYRQSLGQGPEFLIYFQGTGAADDSGLPNDRFFAVRPEGSVSTLKIQRTERGDSAVYLCASSSSRSSYNEQFFGPGTRLTVL.

The count of this clone is one. The gene calls are TRBV5-4 and TRBJ2-3, with 8 bases aligning to TRBD1. CDR3 length: 17 residues. Germline V lookup: CDR1 SGHNT, CDR2 YYREEE (reference sequence). V shed 3 bases, J shed 0 bases, and the junction held 9 bases outside the gene matches. The DNA for the CDR3 is TGTGCCAGCAGCTCCAGGCAGGGGGCGGGAAGCACAGATACGCAGTATTTT. It is translated as CASSSRQGAGSTDTQYF.

The chain uses TRBV4-1 and TRBJ2-2; possible D gene TRBD1, 5 bases. This CDR3 spans 16 amino acids. Germline assignment: CDR1 MGHRA and CDR2 YSYEKL. V shed 1 base and J shed 4 bases, with 13 bases lying between them. CDR3 sequence reads: CASSQGQGGITGELFF. CDR3 DNA: TGCGCCAGCAGCCAAGGCCAGGGTGGGATCACCGGGGAGCTGTTTTTT.

This clone was seen just once. The chain carries TRBV5-1 and TRBJ2-5, with 7 bases that match TRBD1. The CDR3 has 15 residues. Looked up from germline, CDR1 is SGHRS and CDR2 is YFSETQ. The V and J ends lost 6 bases and 2 bases, in that order; junction bases with no gene match: 10. The CDR3 spells CASTEAGRGQETQYF. The CDR3 DNA is TGCGCCAGCACCGAGGCCGGCAGGGGGCAAGAGACCCAGTACTTC.

The chain carries TRBV7-2 and TRBJ2-4; D is possibly TRBD2 (5 bases). The V gene lost 4 bases and the J gene lost 0 bases, with 22 bases spanning the gap. This CDR3 is 19 amino acids long. Germline V gives CDR1 SGHTA, CDR2 FQGNSA. CDR3 bases: TGTGCCAGCAGCTCATCCCGGGGAACTGACTTGGTAGCCAAAAACATTCAGTACTTC. Translation: CASSSSRGTDLVAKNIQYF.

This clone was counted between two and nine times. The chain is built from TRBV5-1 and TRBJ1-1; 9 nucleotides agree with TRBD1. This CDR3 spans 14 amino acids. CDR1 and CDR2 from the germline V gene are SGHRS and YFSETQ. With 0 bases clipped from V and 5 bases from J, the junction kept 2 bases outside the gene matches. CDR3 in DNA: TGCGCCAGCAGCTTGGGGGACAGGGTGACTGAAGCTTTCTTT. Translation: CASSLGDRVTEAFF.

The chain uses TRBV30 and TRBJ1-1; tentatively, D is TRBD1 (6 bases). This CDR3 comprises 14 residues. V shed 0 bases and J shed 1 base, with 9 bases lying between them. Germline V gene lookup returns CDR1 GTSNPN and CDR2 SVGIG (reference sequence). The CDR3 loop is CAWSVRGGNTEAFF. The CDR3 region has the DNA TGTGCCTGGAGTGTTAGGGGGGGGAACACTGAAGCTTTCTTT.

This clone appeared a single time. The chain employs TRBV5-6 and TRBJ1-2, with D possibly TRBD1 on 6 matching bases. V was cut by 2 bases and J by 4 bases, with 15 bases left in between. CDR1 and CDR2 (germline): SGHDT, YYEEEE. This CDR3 is built from 15 residues. The CDR3 DNA sequence: TGTGCCAGCAGCTTCGGGCAGGGGTATAGCTATGGCTACACCTTC. Protein: CASSFGQGYSYGYTF. Together with reference TRBV5-6 and TRBJ1-2, the CDR3 gives the full variable domain: DAGVTQSPTHLIKTRGQQVTLRCSPKSGHDTVSWYQQALGQGPQFIFQYYEEEERQRGNFPDRFSGHQFPNYSSELNVNALLLGDSALYLCASSFGQGYSYGYTFGSGTRLTVV.

This clone has a single count. This chain links TRBV28 with TRBJ1-2; the D gene is possibly TRBD1 (5 bases). The germline V gene has CDR1 MDHEN and CDR2 SYDVKM. The CDR3 sequence is 14 residues long. Trimming left V 6 bases short and J 6 bases short, with 17 bases between. CDR3 coding DNA: TGTGCCAGCAGCCGACAGCTTGCTGGGGATGGCTACACCTTC. It yields the protein CASSRQLAGDGYTF.

A few counts support this clone. This CDR3 reads CAWAQDRNTEAFF. The CDR3 DNA reads TGTGCCTGGGCTCAGGACAGGAACACTGAAGCTTTCTTT. This chain joins TRBV30 and TRBJ1-1, with D maybe TRBD1 (6 bases). The CDR3 sequence is 13 residues long. Germline loops: CDR1 GTSNPN, CDR2 SVGIG (reference sequence). V was pared by 5 bases and J by 1 base, with 11 bases between.

V gene TRBV11-1 combines with J gene TRBJ2-7; D perhaps matches TRBD2 (5 bases). The V gene's germline CDR1 is SGHAT and CDR2 FQDESV (reference sequence). The CDR3 has 16 residues. The germline V and J ends were trimmed by 5 bases and 0 bases, with 17 bases remaining between them. CDR3 sequence reads: CASSHPRTQSSYEQYF. DNA of the CDR3: TGTGCCAGCAGCCATCCCCGGACTCAAAGCTCCTACGAGCAGTACTTC.

CDR3 sequence: CASSPRSFWAEAFF. In DNA form, the CDR3 reads TGTGCCAGCAGCCCTCGATCCTTCTGGGCTGAAGCTTTCTTT. The V call is TRBV9, the J call TRBJ1-1; no clear D. The germline V and J ends were trimmed by 4 bases and 6 bases, with 16 bases remaining between them. Germline CDR1 reads SGDLS; CDR2 reads YYNGEE. This CDR3 region has 14 residues.

This clone was observed once. The chain couples TRBV30 to TRBJ1-3; 7 nucleotides line up with TRBD1. The germline gives CDR1 GTSNPN, CDR2 SVGIG (reference sequence). There are 15 residues in the CDR3. CDR3 sequence reads: CAAIRGPLSGNTIYF. CDR3 coding DNA: TGTGCAGCCATTAGGGGGCCCCTCTCTGGAAACACCATATATTTT.

The chain carries TRBV27 and TRBJ1-2; 9 bases align to TRBD1. The germline CDR1 and CDR2 sequences are MNHEY and SMNVEV (reference sequence). CDR3 length: 14 amino acids. The J segment lost 8 bases and the V segment lost 6 bases, leaving 10 bases of the junction unmatched. In nucleotides, the CDR3 is TGTGCCAGCAGGGTCCCGGGACAGGGTGTCGGCTACACCTTC. It translates to CASRVPGQGVGYTF.